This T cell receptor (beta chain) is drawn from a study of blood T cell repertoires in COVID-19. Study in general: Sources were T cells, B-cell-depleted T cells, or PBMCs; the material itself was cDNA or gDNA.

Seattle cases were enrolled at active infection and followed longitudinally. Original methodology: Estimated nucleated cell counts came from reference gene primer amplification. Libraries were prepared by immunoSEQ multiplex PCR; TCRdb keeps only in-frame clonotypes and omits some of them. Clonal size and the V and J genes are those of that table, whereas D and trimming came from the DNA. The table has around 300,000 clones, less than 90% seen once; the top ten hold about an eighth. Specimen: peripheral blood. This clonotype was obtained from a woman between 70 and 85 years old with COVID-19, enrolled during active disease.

The CDR3 spells CASSLLDEQYF. The CDR3 bases are TGTGCCAGCAGCCTTCTCGACGAGCAGTACTTC. The rearrangement joins TRBV3-1 (or the pseudogene TRBV3-2) to TRBJ2-7; D not certain. V lost 4 bases and J 5 bases, leaving 6 bases between the germline ends. CDR3 size: 11 residues. CDR1 and CDR2 from the germline V gene are LGHDT and YNNKEL (reference sequence).